These 30 T cell receptor beta chains were sequenced from one sample in a study of cytomegalovirus exposure and HLA in healthy donors. It was with 60 Vbeta and 13 Jbeta primers that the PCR ran. Sequencing was performed with immunoSEQ multiplex PCR; in TCRdb, only in-frame clones are kept and a portion is missing. Of 100,000 or so clones listed, around 80% were seen once; the top ten hold 4.1%. Specimen: PBMCs. Source of these receptors: a female donor in good health and CMV-seropositive.

The rearrangement links TRBV7-8 to TRBJ2-7, with D possibly being TRBD2 (6 bases). There are 16 residues in the CDR3. The ends were cut back, 2 bases at V and 7 bases at J, with 21 bases in the middle. Per the germline V gene, CDR1 is SGHVS and CDR2 is FQNEAQ. CDR3 nucleotide sequence: TGTGCCAGCAGCTTATATGTAGGGACTCGTCCGGGGGAGCAGTACTTC. It codes for CASSLYVGTRPGEQYF.

The rearrangement links TRBV27 to TRBJ1-2; 9 bases line up with TRBD1. The V gene's germline CDR1 is MNHEY and CDR2 SMNVEV (reference sequence). This CDR3 has 13 amino acids. V trimming: 6 bases; J trimming: 6 bases; junction bases outside the gene matches: 5. The CDR3 sequence is CASRPTGGHGYTF. In DNA form, the CDR3 reads TGTGCCAGCAGACCTACAGGGGGCCATGGCTACACCTTC.

The rearrangement links TRBV4-3 to TRBJ2-7; 10 positions match TRBD1. Germline-derived CDR1 and CDR2 are LGHNA and YSLEER. The CDR3 covers 15 residues. With 4 bases clipped from V and 4 bases from J, the junction kept 7 bases outside the gene matches. In DNA, the CDR3 is TGCGCCAGCAGCCTCGGGACAGGGGTGGCGTACGAGCAGTACTTC. Its translation: CASSLGTGVAYEQYF.

This clone was seen once. The chain is built from TRBV18 and TRBJ2-1, with TRBD1 matching 9 bases. Losses at the gene ends were 5 bases for V and 7 bases for J; bases not matched to a gene: 12. The CDR3 runs 16 residues. From germline, CDR1 is KGHSH and CDR2 LQKENI. The CDR3 loop is CASSASSGTGWNEQFF. The CDR3 DNA follows: TGTGCCAGCTCAGCCTCATCCGGGACAGGGTGGAATGAGCAGTTCTTC.

The rearrangement uses TRBV11-2 and TRBJ2-7, with 12 bases matching TRBD2. The CDR3 runs 14 residues. Germline trimming cut 5 bases from V and 3 bases from J; bases unmatched to any gene: 2. CDR1 and CDR2 (germline): SGHAT, FQNNGV. CDR3 coding DNA: TGTGCCAGCAGCCGGACTAGCGGGATCTACGAGCAGTACTTC. It specifies CASSRTSGIYEQYF.

The chain carries TRBV10-2 and TRBJ2-7, with 12 bases matching TRBD2. The CDR3 totals 16 residues. The germline V gene has CDR1 WSHSY and CDR2 SAAADI. With 5 bases clipped from V and 7 bases from J, the junction kept 12 bases outside the gene matches. The CDR3 loop reads CASSTSGRIRLGEQYF. The CDR3 DNA follows: TGCGCCAGCAGTACTAGCGGGAGGATAAGGTTAGGGGAGCAGTACTTC.

The gene calls are TRBV14 and TRBJ2-2; no firm D call. The CDR3 is made up of 18 amino acids. Trimming left V 6 bases short and J 3 bases short, with 23 bases between. The germline V gene has CDR1 SGHDN and CDR2 FVKESK. CDR3 amino acids: CASSEYAVGDVDTGELFF. CDR3 DNA sequence: TGTGCCAGCAGTGAATATGCTGTAGGAGATGTCGACACCGGGGAGCTGTTTTTT. Full variable domain (missing parts from reference TRBV14 and TRBJ2-2): EAGVTQFPSHSVIEKGQTVTLRCDPISGHDNLYWYRRVMGKEIKFLLHFVKESKQDESGMPNNRFLAERTGGTYSTLKVQPAELEDSGVYFCASSEYAVGDVDTGELFFGEGSRLTVL.

The genes are TRBV23-1 and TRBJ2-5; the D gene is possibly TRBD1 (5 bases). TRBV23-1 is an ORF, with its function uncertain. The CDR3 runs to 13 residues. Trimming removed 4 bases at V and 3 bases at J, with 9 bases between. As DNA, the CDR3 is TGCGCCAGCAGTCCGACAGCTGAAGAGACCCAGTACTTC. It encodes CASSPTAEETQYF.

The chain recombines TRBV30 with TRBJ1-6; no reliable D call. There are 12 residues in the CDR3. The germline gives CDR1 GTSNPN, CDR2 SVGIG (reference sequence). Deletions cut 2 bases from V and 7 bases from J, with 6 bases between. CDR3 loop: CAWSLSNSPLHF. The CDR3 region has the DNA TGTGCCTGGAGTTTGAGCAATTCACCCCTCCACTTT.

The chain has TRBV7-2 and TRBJ2-5; 7 bases line up with TRBD2. Germline V lookup: CDR1 SGHTA, CDR2 FQGNSA. Trimming cost V 1 base and J 6 bases; bases outside gene matches: 8. The CDR3 runs to 15 residues. The CDR3 DNA reads as TGTGCCAGCAGCTTAGTTAGCGGGTCAGAAAAGACCCAGTACTTC. Its translation: CASSLVSGSEKTQYF.

The rearrangement links TRBV2 to TRBJ2-5, with D perhaps TRBD2 (5 bases). The CDR3 is 11 residues long. V shed 7 bases and J shed 5 bases, with 8 bases lying between them. Germline-derived CDR1 and CDR2 are SNHLY and FYNNEI. CDR3 bases: TGTGCCAGCACCAGGAGGGAGACCCAGTACTTC. Its protein is CASTRRETQYF. The full variable domain, completed using reference TRBV2 and TRBJ2-5, is EPEVTQTPSHQVTQMGQEVILRCVPISNHLYFYWYRQILGQKVEFLVSFYNNEISEKSEIFDDQFSVERPDGSNFTLKIRSTKLEDSAMYFCASTRRETQYFGPGTRLLVL.

This sequence joins TRBV2 and TRBJ2-3, with D tentatively TRBD2 (5 bases). The CDR3 is 12 amino acids. Germline V CDR1 and CDR2: SNHLY, FYNNEI. V gave up 7 bases and J gave up 6 bases, with 11 bases separating them. CDR3 DNA: TGTGCCAGCACGAGGGAGCGGGATACGCAGTATTTT. Protein product: CASTRERDTQYF.

This clone was detected once. The chain is built from TRBV9 and TRBJ1-5; D gene ambiguous. This CDR3 spans 13 amino acids. The V end was cut by 0 bases, the J end by 7 bases, with 8 bases between. From germline, CDR1 is SGDLS and CDR2 YYNGEE. CDR3 residues: CASSVDTGQPQHF. In DNA form, the CDR3 reads TGTGCCAGCAGCGTAGACACGGGGCAGCCCCAGCATTTT.

V and J are TRBV5-4 and TRBJ2-7; D is possibly TRBD2 (6 bases). The CDR3 covers 14 residues. V was trimmed by 3 bases and J by 5 bases, leaving 15 bases between them. The germline V gene encodes CDR1 SGHNT and CDR2 YYREEE (reference sequence). The CDR3 here is CASSSYTRGNEQYF. Here the CDR3 DNA reads TGTGCCAGCAGCTCCTATACACGGGGGAACGAGCAGTACTTC.

This clone showed up just a few times. The chain has TRBV10-3 and TRBJ2-3; maybe TRBD2 (5 bases). The V gene's germline CDR1 is ENHRY and CDR2 SYGVKD. CDR3 length equals 12 residues. With 5 bases removed from V and 6 bases from J, the gap between germline ends came to 9 bases. The chain's CDR3 is CAISPRGDTQYF. In DNA form, the CDR3 reads TGTGCCATCAGTCCGAGAGGGGATACGCAGTATTTT.

In the case of this clone: The junction shows a germline mismatch at one end, possibly a read error. The chain combines TRBV5-6 with TRBJ2-6; 9 bases map to TRBD1. The CDR3 extends over 19 amino acids. Germline V gene data show CDR1 as SGHDT and CDR2 as YYEEEE. The CDR3 nucleotides are TGTGCCAGCAGCTTGGCCTTAGACAGGGGGATGCCCGGGGCCAACGGCCTGACTTTC. This codes for CASSLALDRGMPGANGLTF. Looking up the rest from reference TRBV5-6 and TRBJ2-6 gives the full variable domain: DAGVTQSPTHLIKTRGQQVTLRCSPKSGHDTVSWYQQALGQGPQFIFQYYEEEERQRGNFPDRFSGHQFPNYSSELNVNALLLGDSALYLCASSLALDRGMPGANGLTFGAGSRLTVL.

This clone appeared a few times. V and J are TRBV7-9 and TRBJ2-1; no clear D gene. Trimming took 4 bases from V and 0 from J, leaving 7 bases between them. The CDR3 loop spans 14 amino acids. Germline CDR1 SEHNR, CDR2 FQNEAQ (reference sequence). The CDR3 region has the DNA TGTGCCAGCAGCTCCACCAGCTCCTACAATGAGCAGTTCTTC. Translation gives CASSSTSSYNEQFF.

This clone was counted a single time. In DNA form, the CDR3 reads TGTGCCAGCAGCGAAACAGGGGGCGATACGCAGTATTTT. It codes for CASSETGGDTQYF. The chain joins TRBV5-4 to TRBJ2-3, with 9 bases matching TRBD1. Germline CDR1 and CDR2: SGHNT and YYREEE (reference sequence). The trim removed 4 bases at V and 6 bases at J, leaving 3 bases unmatched. The CDR3 consists of 13 residues.

This clone has just one count. The chain links TRBV21-1 to TRBJ2-1; the D call TRBD2 from the table was never checked on the DNA. TRBV21-1 is tagged as a pseudogene. CDR3 size: 14 residues. The CDR3 DNA reads TGTGCCAGCAGCAGGGAGAAGCTTGACAATGAGCAGTTCTTC. Residues: CASSREKLDNEQFF.

The chain links TRBV5-4 to TRBJ2-2; 11 bases match TRBD2. Germline V gene sequence: CDR1 SGHNT, CDR2 YYREEE (reference sequence). V was clipped by 4 bases and J by 4 bases; unmatched bases: 6. The CDR3 is 16 amino acids. CDR3 amino acids: CASSPVAGGPTGELFF. The CDR3 nucleotides are TGTGCCAGCAGCCCTGTAGCGGGAGGGCCCACCGGGGAGCTGTTTTTT.

The CDR3 spells CASSLDRSGNTIYF. The CDR3 coding sequence is TGTGCCAGCAGCTTGGACAGGAGTGGAAACACCATATATTTT. The V and J genes are TRBV5-6 and TRBJ1-3, with D possibly matching TRBD1 (5 bases). CDR3 length: 14 residues. CDR1 is SGHDT, CDR2 YYEEEE, per germline. With 0 bases removed from V and 3 bases from J, the gap between germline ends came to 7 bases.

The rearrangement links TRBV6-1 to TRBJ2-3, with a possible D match to TRBD2 (7 bases). Germline V gene sequence: CDR1 MNHNS, CDR2 SASEGT. Trimming stripped 6 bases from V and 1 base from J, with 11 bases between. The CDR3 extends over 14 amino acids. For the CDR3, the DNA is TGTGCCAGCAGCCGGGGGGCCGGCACAGATACGCAGTATTTT. Its translation is CASSRGAGTDTQYF.

The V and J genes are TRBV7-8 and TRBJ1-1; 9 positions agree with TRBD1. After removal of 5 bases from V and 10 bases from J, the junction contained 17 bases not matched to a gene. Looked up from germline, CDR1 is SGHVS and CDR2 is FQNEAQ. The CDR3 is 16 amino acids. CDR3 in amino acids: CASSLLPGQGFSVAFF. CDR3 bases: TGTGCCAGCAGCCTCCTCCCGGGACAGGGTTTCTCGGTAGCTTTCTTT.

The V call is TRBV7-6, the J call TRBJ2-7; no reliable D call. CDR1 SGHVS and CDR2 FNYEAQ come from the germline V gene. The CDR3 extends over 14 amino acids. The ends were cut back, 1 base at V and 4 bases at J, with 11 bases in the middle. DNA for the CDR3: TGTGCCAGCAGCTTAGGAACTCCTACGTACGAGCAGTACTTC. Translated: CASSLGTPTYEQYF.

V and J are TRBV6-5 and TRBJ1-2, with TRBD1 matching over 7 bases. The CDR3 has 14 amino acids. Germline CDR1 reads MNHEY; CDR2 reads SVGAGI. V was pared by 8 bases and J by 4 bases, with 10 bases of the junction left unmatched. The CDR3 sequence: CASRSVGTVYGYTF. The CDR3 DNA sequence: TGTGCCAGCCGCAGTGTCGGGACAGTCTATGGCTACACCTTC.

This clone was counted a few times. The rearrangement uses TRBV5-1 and TRBJ2-5; 15 bases are shared with TRBD2. The J call is in doubt because the DNA end fits TRBJ2-7 better. CDR1 and CDR2 from the germline V gene are SGHRS and YFSETQ. CDR3 length: 18 amino acids. In nucleotides, the CDR3 is TGCGCCAGCAGCTCCCCGGGACTAGCGGGAGGCCTTTCCTACGAGCAGTACTTC. Residues: CASSSPGLAGGLSYEQYF.

This clone was seen more than once but under ten times. The chain carries TRBV7-9 and TRBJ2-3; possibly TRBD2 for D (5 bases). The CDR3 contains 18 residues. Germline CDR1 is SEHNR and CDR2 is FQNEAQ (reference sequence). V lost 1 base and J lost 0, with 17 bases in between. The CDR3 protein is CASSLVFSGIASTDTQYF. The CDR3 DNA follows: TGTGCCAGCAGCTTAGTTTTTTCGGGGATAGCTAGCACAGATACGCAGTATTTT.

V and J are TRBV5-1 and TRBJ2-2; D is perhaps TRBD1 (6 bases). The CDR3 extends over 14 amino acids. CDR1 and CDR2 from the germline V gene are SGHRS and YFSETQ. Trimming shortened V by 4 bases and J by 1 base, and 8 bases separated the two germline ends. CDR3 sequence (DNA): TGCGCCAGCAGCCGAGGGGGGAACACCGGGGAGCTGTTTTTT. The encoded protein is CASSRGGNTGELFF.

This clone has only one observation. The chain has TRBV4-3 and TRBJ1-2; D perhaps matches TRBD1 (6 bases). CDR1 is LGHNA, CDR2 YSLEER, per germline. Trimming removed 0 bases at V and 4 bases at J, with 9 bases between. The CDR3 totals 14 residues. CDR3 loop: CASSQDPGVYGYTF. The CDR3 region has the DNA TGCGCCAGCAGCCAAGATCCAGGGGTCTATGGCTACACCTTC.

The genes are TRBV7-2 and TRBJ2-2; a weak D match, TRBD1 (7 bases). CDR3 length: 18 residues. V was shortened by 2 bases and J by 0 bases, with 16 bases between the two germline ends. CDR1 SGHTA and CDR2 FQGNSA come from the germline V gene. CDR3 loop: CASSLRFGGGANTGELFF. The CDR3 DNA is TGTGCCAGCAGCTTAAGGTTCGGAGGGGGCGCGAACACCGGGGAGCTGTTTTTT. The complete variable domain, with remaining parts taken from reference TRBV7-2 and TRBJ2-2, reads GAGVSQSPSNKVTEKGKDVELRCDPISGHTALYWYRQSLGQGLEFLIYFQGNSAPDKSGLPSDRFSAERTGGSVSTLTIQRTQQEDSAVYLCASSLRFGGGANTGELFFGEGSRLTVL.